This T cell receptor (beta chain) was retrieved from a study of spatial heterogeneity in lung cancer. Study as a whole: Researchers sequenced follow-up PBMC samples if they had them, and these came a median of approximately 2 years after resection.

CDR1 is MNHNY and CDR2 is SVGAGI in the germline V gene (reference sequence). V shed 0 bases and J shed 5 bases, with 16 bases lying between them. This CDR3 is built from 16 residues. As concerns this clonotype: A library prepared for alpha chains yielded this beta chain as an off-target read; its size is of little meaning.

A unique molecular identifier was carried by every single TCR cDNA molecule. Each CDR3 protein is one row after TCRdb ran MiXCR on the 5' RACE reads. Of more than 2,000 distinct CDR3 sequences in the sample, less than 30% were seen once. Time point reported: blood at routine non-recurrence follow-up after resection. The sample here was PBMCs, taken at follow-up. The sequence derives from a male donor with early-stage non-small cell lung cancer. V is TRBV6-6 and J is TRBJ2-5; a possible D gene is TRBD2 (5 bases). This CDR3 is CASSYSNLGPGETQYF. The DNA for the CDR3 is TGTGCCAGCAGTTACTCGAACCTAGGGCCGGGGGAGACCCAGTACTTC.